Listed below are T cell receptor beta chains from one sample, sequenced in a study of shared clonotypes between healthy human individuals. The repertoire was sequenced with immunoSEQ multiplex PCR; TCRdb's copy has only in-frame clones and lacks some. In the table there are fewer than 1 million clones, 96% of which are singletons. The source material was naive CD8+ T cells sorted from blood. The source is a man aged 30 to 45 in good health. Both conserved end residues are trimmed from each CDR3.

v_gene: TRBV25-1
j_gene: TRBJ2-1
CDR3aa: ASSRSGGSSYNEQF

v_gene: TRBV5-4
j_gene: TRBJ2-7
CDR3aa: ASSTDAYEQY

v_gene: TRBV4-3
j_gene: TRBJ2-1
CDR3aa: ASSRGVDRGLSNEQF

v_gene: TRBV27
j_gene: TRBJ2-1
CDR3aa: ASSLRLAGDNEQF

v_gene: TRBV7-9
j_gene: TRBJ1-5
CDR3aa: ASSPLRDRGDQPQH

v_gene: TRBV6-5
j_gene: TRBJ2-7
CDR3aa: ASSYSGTGTDYEQY

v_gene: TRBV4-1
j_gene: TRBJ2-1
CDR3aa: ASSPGGRYNEQF

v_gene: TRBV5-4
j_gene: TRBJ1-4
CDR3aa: ASSPGTGAGYSEKLF

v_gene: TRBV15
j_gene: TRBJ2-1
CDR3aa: ATSSDSGGYNEQF

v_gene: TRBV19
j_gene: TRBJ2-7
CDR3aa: ASAPTGDSYEQY

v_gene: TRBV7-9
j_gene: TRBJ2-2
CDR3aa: ASSLALLAGERGGELF

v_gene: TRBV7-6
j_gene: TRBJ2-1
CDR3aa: ASSDRDRGLNEQF

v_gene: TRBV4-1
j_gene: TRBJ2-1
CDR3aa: ASSPYTGTSKGSF

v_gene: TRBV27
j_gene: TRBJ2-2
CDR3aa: ASSLWSGMLTGELF

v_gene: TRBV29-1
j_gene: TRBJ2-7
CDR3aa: SVVATSGSRYYEQY

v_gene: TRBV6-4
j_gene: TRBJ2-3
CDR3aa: ASSDHSTDTQY

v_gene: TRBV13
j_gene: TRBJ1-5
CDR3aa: ASSLDRNQPQH

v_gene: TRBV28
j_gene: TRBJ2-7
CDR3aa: ASSLGLAGALGYEQY

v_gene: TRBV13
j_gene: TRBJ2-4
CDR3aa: ASSGEGDVKNIQY

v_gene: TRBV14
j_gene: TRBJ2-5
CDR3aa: ASSQPKTGFQETQY

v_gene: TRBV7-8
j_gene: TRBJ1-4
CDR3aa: ASSLVGRGLRSEKLF

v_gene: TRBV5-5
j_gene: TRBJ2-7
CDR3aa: ASSLAFQGTYEQY

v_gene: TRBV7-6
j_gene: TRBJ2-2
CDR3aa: ASSLANANTGELF

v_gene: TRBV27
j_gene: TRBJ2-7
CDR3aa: ASRSGIGSYEQY

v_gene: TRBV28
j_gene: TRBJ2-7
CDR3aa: ASQGPHRPRSYEQY

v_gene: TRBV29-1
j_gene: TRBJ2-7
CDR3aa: SVEVPDSGGSYEQY

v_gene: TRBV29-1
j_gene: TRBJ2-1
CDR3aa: SVDRRNEQF

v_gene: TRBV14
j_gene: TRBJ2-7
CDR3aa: ASSSTVIEQY

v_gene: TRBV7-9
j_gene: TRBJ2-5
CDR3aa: ASNRPWETQY

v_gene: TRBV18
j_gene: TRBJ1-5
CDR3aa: ASSPDRGLNQPQH

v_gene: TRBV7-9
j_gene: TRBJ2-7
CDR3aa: ASSDQTSATYEQY

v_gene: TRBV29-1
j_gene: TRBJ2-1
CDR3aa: STYGTSDEQF

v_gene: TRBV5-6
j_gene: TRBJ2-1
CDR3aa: ASSFGGDPYNEQF

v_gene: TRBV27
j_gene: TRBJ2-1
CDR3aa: ASSLYDEQF

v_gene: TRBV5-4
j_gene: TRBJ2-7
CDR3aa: ASGQGTLDEQY

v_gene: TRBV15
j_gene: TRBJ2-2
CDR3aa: ATSQKGGQGGELF

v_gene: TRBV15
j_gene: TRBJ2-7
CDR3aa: ATSRDQAGPYPEQY

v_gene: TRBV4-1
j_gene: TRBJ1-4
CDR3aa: ASSQAPNGDEKLF

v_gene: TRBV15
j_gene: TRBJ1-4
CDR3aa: ATSRDRAGNEKLF

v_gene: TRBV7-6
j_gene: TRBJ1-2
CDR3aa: ASSWEEQGAFNYGYT

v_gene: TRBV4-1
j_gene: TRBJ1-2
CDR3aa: ASSQDSLGPGYT

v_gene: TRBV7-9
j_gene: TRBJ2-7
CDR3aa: ASSLDDIH

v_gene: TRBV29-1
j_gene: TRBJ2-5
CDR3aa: SVEVGIETSGPQETQY

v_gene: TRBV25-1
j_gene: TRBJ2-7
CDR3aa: ASGLANEQY

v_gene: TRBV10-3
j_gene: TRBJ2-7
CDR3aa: AISEETWGDYEQY

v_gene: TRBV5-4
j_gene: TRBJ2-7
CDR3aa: ASSLEPSGETY

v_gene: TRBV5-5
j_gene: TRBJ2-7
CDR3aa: ASSLHIYVGSEQY

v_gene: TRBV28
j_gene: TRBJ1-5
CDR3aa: ASSTQGLSNQPQH

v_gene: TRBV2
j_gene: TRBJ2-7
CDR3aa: ASSEFKSYEQY

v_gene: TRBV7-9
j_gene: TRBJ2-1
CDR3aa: ASSPTEREKIGQF

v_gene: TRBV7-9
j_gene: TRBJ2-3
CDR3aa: ASRRWGINTDTQY